Following are 11 T cell receptor beta chains from one sample sequenced in a study of tumor T cells in aggressive B-cell lymphoma. Sequencing used immunoSEQ multiplex PCR; TCRdb keeps in-frame clones, though not all of them. The repertoire consists of about 9,900 clones, with approximately 85% occurring once and the leading ten covering about 4.6%. The source material was tumor tissue. The receptors derive from an adult with diffuse large B cell lymphoma.

V gene TRBV7-2 combines with J gene TRBJ2-5, with a tentative D call TRBD1 (6 bases). The germline gives CDR1 SGHTA, CDR2 FQGNSA. V dropped 2 bases and J dropped 5 bases, with 15 bases sitting between them. This CDR3 has 15 amino acids. In nucleotides, the CDR3 is TGTGCCAGCAGCTTAAACAGGGCATTGACTGAGACCCAGTACTTC. Amino acid sequence: CASSLNRALTETQYF.

J is TRBJ2-1 and V is TRBV7-3; 9 bases match TRBD1. Per the germline V gene, CDR1 is SGHTA and CDR2 is FQGTGA. V lost 6 bases and J lost 2; bases outside the gene matches: 5. CDR3 length: 15 residues. The CDR3 DNA reads as TGTGCCAGCAGTTTGACAGGGGGTACCTACAATGAGCAGTTCTTC. This sequence encodes CASSLTGGTYNEQFF.

This sequence joins TRBV11-2 and TRBJ2-1; 10 bases agree with TRBD2. The CDR3 contains 16 residues. V gave up 10 bases and J gave up 0 bases; unmatched junction bases: 9. CDR1 and CDR2 from the germline V gene are SGHAT and FQNNGV. CDR3: CATGIRTSGSYNEQFF. CDR3 in DNA: TGTGCCACTGGGATAAGGACTAGCGGCTCCTACAATGAGCAGTTCTTC.

The chain employs TRBV5-6 and TRBJ1-1; 7 bases align to TRBD1. Trimming at V came to 4 bases and at J to 1 base, leaving 1 base not matched to a gene. The germline gives CDR1 SGHDT, CDR2 YYEEEE. This CDR3 comprises 13 residues. The CDR3: CASSDRANTEAFF. The CDR3 DNA reads as TGTGCCAGCAGCGACAGGGCGAACACTGAAGCTTTCTTT.

The rearrangement joins TRBV15 to TRBJ2-7, with 7 bases that match TRBD1. Germline CDR1 reads LNHNV; CDR2 reads YYDKDF (reference sequence). This CDR3 is built from 17 residues. The ends lost 5 bases at V and 4 bases at J; junction bases unmatched: 17. The CDR3 is CATSSRRTGTAIYEQYF. The DNA for the CDR3 is TGTGCCACCAGCTCACGGCGAACCGGGACAGCGATTTACGAGCAGTACTTC. Looking up the rest from reference TRBV15 and TRBJ2-7 gives the full variable domain: DAMVIQNPRYQVTQFGKPVTLSCSQTLNHNVMYWYQQKSSQAPKLLFHYYDKDFNNEADTPDNFQSRRPNTSFCFLDIRSPGLGDTAMYLCATSSRRTGTAIYEQYFGPGTRLTVT.

This clone has a handful of counts. This chain joins TRBV5-1 and TRBJ2-3; TRBD1 is a possible D gene (6 bases). The germline V gene has CDR1 SGHRS and CDR2 YFSETQ. The CDR3 runs to 15 residues. Trimming pared 9 bases from V and 3 bases from J, leaving 20 bases between. CDR3 sequence reads: CATQGSPLTTDTQYF. CDR3 nucleotide sequence: TGCGCCACCCAGGGGTCCCCCCTTACTACAGATACGCAGTATTTT.

The genes are TRBV6-1 and TRBJ1-5; no reliable D call. This CDR3 is 15 amino acids long. The V end lost 0 bases, the J end lost 7 bases, and 13 bases lay between the germline ends. The V gene's germline CDR1 is MNHNS and CDR2 SASEGT. The CDR3 here is CASSEAPWARQPQHF. CDR3 in DNA: TGTGCCAGCAGTGAAGCCCCTTGGGCCCGGCAGCCCCAGCATTTT.

The count of this clone is one. The V call is TRBV4-1, the J call TRBJ1-2, with TRBD1 as a possible D gene (5 bases). There are 15 residues in the CDR3. The germline CDR1 and CDR2 sequences are MGHRA and YSYEKL. The ends were cut back, 1 base at V and 1 base at J, with 10 bases in the middle. The CDR3 nucleotides read TGCGCCAGCAGCCAAGTAACAGGAAATAACTATGGCTACACCTTC. It yields the protein CASSQVTGNNYGYTF.

The chain joins TRBV2 to TRBJ2-1, with D unresolved. Germline V gene data show CDR1 as SNHLY and CDR2 as FYNNEI. This CDR3 comprises 13 residues. V was trimmed by 7 bases and J by 6 bases, leaving 13 bases between them. For the CDR3, the DNA is TGTGCCAGCACTCGGGTAGGTGGCAATGAGCAGTTCTTC. Translated: CASTRVGGNEQFF.

The chain employs TRBV2 and TRBJ1-2, with D maybe TRBD1 (6 bases). This CDR3 comprises 12 residues. The germline V gene has CDR1 SNHLY and CDR2 FYNNEI. V lost 5 bases and J 5 bases, leaving 9 bases between the germline ends. CDR3 bases: TGTGCCAGCAGTTTACAGGGATATGGCTACACCTTC. Its protein product is CASSLQGYGYTF.

This clone was picked up a small number of times. The chain combines TRBV27 with TRBJ1-1; D is unclear. Germline assignment: CDR1 MNHEY and CDR2 SMNVEV (reference sequence). The CDR3 is 14 residues long. V lost 6 bases to trimming and J lost 2 bases, with 13 bases between them. The CDR3 sequence: CASSPIASNTEAFF. As DNA, the CDR3 is TGTGCCAGCAGCCCAATTGCCAGTAACACTGAAGCTTTCTTT.